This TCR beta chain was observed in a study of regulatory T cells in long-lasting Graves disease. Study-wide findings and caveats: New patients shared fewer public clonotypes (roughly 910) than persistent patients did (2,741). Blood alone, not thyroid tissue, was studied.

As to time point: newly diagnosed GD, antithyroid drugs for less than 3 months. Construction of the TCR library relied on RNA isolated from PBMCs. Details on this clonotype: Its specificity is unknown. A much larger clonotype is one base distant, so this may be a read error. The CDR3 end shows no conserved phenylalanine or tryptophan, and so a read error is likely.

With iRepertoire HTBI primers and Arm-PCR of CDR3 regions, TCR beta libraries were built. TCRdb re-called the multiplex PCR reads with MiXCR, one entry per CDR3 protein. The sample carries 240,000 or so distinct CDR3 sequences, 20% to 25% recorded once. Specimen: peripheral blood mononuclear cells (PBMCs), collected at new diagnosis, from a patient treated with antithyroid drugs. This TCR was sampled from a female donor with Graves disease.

CDR3 DNA sequence: TGTGCCAGCAGCTTAGAATCTTTCCAGGGTAGGGGCTACACCCTC. This codes for CASSLESFQGRGYTL. The chain is built from TRBV7-2 and TRBJ1-2; D is possibly TRBD1 (5 bases). The CDR3 length is 15 residues. V gave up 1 base and J gave up 8 bases, with 17 bases separating them. Germline assignment: CDR1 SGHTA and CDR2 FQGNSA.